Following are 15 T cell receptor beta chains from one sample sequenced in a study of T cells after yellow fever vaccination (dated by TCRdb to between 2019 and 2020). Library generation was performed with 5' RACE. The sequencing machine was an Illumina HiSeq 2500. The public reads were reprocessed in TCRdb via fastp at Q25 and MiXCR, keeping in-frame beta chains. Rows with one shared CDR3 protein collapse into an entry with the most common genes and DNA. The sample data list hundreds of thousands of distinct CDR3 sequences, and approximately 21% of these were observed just once. Of the sample, around 15% falls within the top ten clones. The sample's treatment or condition label is to be understood as: live attenuated yellow fever vaccine strain. Sequencing used PBMCs, obtained 15 days after the yellow fever booster vaccination. The receptors were gathered from a man aged 25 to 45 who received the YFV17D yellow fever vaccine.

This chain uses TRBV28 with TRBJ2-5; D remains ambiguous. Germline V gene sequence: CDR1 MDHEN, CDR2 SYDVKM. The CDR3 runs 19 residues. V lost 6 bases and J 5 bases, leaving 31 bases between the germline ends. DNA for the CDR3: TGTGCCAGCAGCCCTGGGGTCGGGCTTCCGGGCCAAGGATGGGAGACCCAGTACTTC. It specifies CASSPGVGLPGQGWETQYF.

The V and J genes are TRBV7-9 and TRBJ2-5, with D tentatively TRBD1 or TRBD2 (6 bases each). CDR3 length equals 15 residues. Germline CDR1 and CDR2: SEHNR and FQNEAQ (reference sequence). The ends were cut back, 1 base at V and 4 bases at J, with 13 bases in the middle. This chain's CDR3 is CASSLEGRGLETQYF. CDR3 bases: TGTGCCAGCAGCTTAGAAGGCAGGGGACTAGAGACCCAGTACTTC.

V gene TRBV5-1 combines with J gene TRBJ2-2; 14 bases align to TRBD2. CDR3 length: 15 amino acids. Losses at the gene ends were 6 bases for V and 7 bases for J; bases not matched to a gene: 5. Germline CDR1 SGHRS, CDR2 YFSETQ. As DNA, the CDR3 is TGCGCCAGCAAGCAAGGGACTAGCGGGAGCGGGGAGCTGTTTTTT. This encodes CASKQGTSGSGELFF.

This clonotype was seen a handful of times. V and J are TRBV30 and TRBJ2-1, with TRBD1 as a possible D gene (5 bases). Between the trimmed V and J ends, which lost 0 bases and 0 bases, there was a span of 12 bases. CDR3 length: 16 amino acids. Germline loops: CDR1 GTSNPN, CDR2 SVGIG (reference sequence). The CDR3 region has the DNA TGTGCCTGGAGTGTACAGGCACCCCGCTCCTACAATGAGCAGTTCTTC. It translates to CAWSVQAPRSYNEQFF. The variable domain in full, with the rest retrieved from reference TRBV30 and TRBJ2-1, is SQTIHQWPATLVQPVGSPLSLECTVEGTSNPNLYWYRQAAGRGLQLLFYSVGIGQISSEVPQNLSASRPQDRQFILSSKKLLLSDSGFYLCAWSVQAPRSYNEQFFGPGTRLTVL.

This clonotype came up a few times. The chain is built from TRBV7-9 and TRBJ2-3, with D maybe TRBD2 (5 bases). Germline assignment: CDR1 SEHNR and CDR2 FQNEAQ (reference sequence). The CDR3 contains 15 residues. V lost 0 bases and J 4 bases, leaving 11 bases between the germline ends. CDR3 coding DNA: TGTGCCAGCAGCTTAGCCGAAATTAGCGCAGATACGCAGTATTTT. Encoded protein: CASSLAEISADTQYF.

This clonotype showed up just a few times. J is TRBJ2-7 and V is TRBV18; D gene uncertain. V lost 3 bases to trimming and J lost 4 bases, with 13 bases between them. The length of the CDR3 is 14 residues. Germline V CDR1 and CDR2: KGHSH, LQKENI. In DNA, the CDR3 is TGTGCCAGCTCACCCTCTAGGGTGGGGTACGAGCAGTACTTC. Residues: CASSPSRVGYEQYF.

V and J are TRBV7-9 and TRBJ2-7; the D call may be TRBD1 or TRBD2 (7 bases each). V was clipped by 5 bases and J by 2 bases, with 19 bases between them. Looked up from germline, CDR1 is SEHNR and CDR2 is FQNEAQ (reference sequence). There are 16 residues in the CDR3. CDR3 DNA: TGTGCCAGCAGCCCAGCGGGCGGGGGACAGACCTACGAGCAGTACTTC. This translates into CASSPAGGGQTYEQYF.

The V call is TRBV20-1, the J call TRBJ2-7; possible D gene TRBD1, 6 bases. Trimming cost V 6 bases and J 7 bases, with 16 bases left between them. Germline V gene lookup returns CDR1 DFQATT and CDR2 SNEGSKA (reference sequence). The CDR3 length is 12 residues. The CDR3: CSASIQGREQYF. The DNA for the CDR3 is TGCAGTGCCAGTATACAGGGTAGGGAGCAGTACTTC.

This clonotype was counted only a few times. This chain uses TRBV20-1 with TRBJ2-3; D may be TRBD2 (5 bases). V was clipped by 1 base and J by 3 bases, with 11 bases between them. The CDR3 spans 14 residues. Germline lookup yields CDR1 DFQATT and CDR2 SNEGSKA (reference sequence). CDR3 loop: CSARVGSATDTQYF. CDR3 DNA sequence: TGCAGTGCTAGAGTGGGTAGCGCTACAGATACGCAGTATTTT.

This clonotype was seen a few times. V usage is TRBV4-3 and J usage is TRBJ2-1, with D possibly matching TRBD1 (5 bases). Germline V gene sequence: CDR1 LGHNA, CDR2 YSLEER. The CDR3 consists of 13 residues. Trimming removed 0 bases from V and 10 bases from J, with 10 bases in between. The CDR3 loop reads CASSQDWGQEQFF. CDR3 in DNA: TGCGCCAGCAGCCAAGATTGGGGCCAGGAGCAGTTCTTC.

This clonotype has just a few counts. The chain joins TRBV5-1 to TRBJ2-7; D is possibly TRBD2 (5 bases). The V end lost 0 bases, the J end lost 6 bases, and 13 bases lay between the germline ends. The CDR3 sequence is 14 residues long. Per the germline V gene, CDR1 is SGHRS and CDR2 is YFSETQ. CDR3 protein: CASSLEGGRGEQYF. The CDR3 DNA reads TGCGCCAGCAGCTTGGAGGGCGGCCGGGGCGAGCAGTACTTC.

The chain carries TRBV15 and TRBJ2-5, with no clear D. V was trimmed by 6 bases and J by 2 bases, leaving 13 bases between them. The CDR3 totals 14 residues. Germline loops: CDR1 LNHNV, CDR2 YYDKDF (reference sequence). In DNA form, the CDR3 reads TGTGCCACCAGGGCTGGGTGGCTTCAAGAGACCCAGTACTTC. Translation: CATRAGWLQETQYF.

A few counts support this clonotype. V and J are TRBV14 and TRBJ2-3; D gene ambiguous. Germline values: CDR1 SGHDN, CDR2 FVKESK. There are 16 residues in the CDR3. Trimming removed 0 bases from V and 2 bases from J, with 12 bases in between. The CDR3 DNA is TGTGCCAGCAGCCAAGACATAGGGTTCCTCACAGATACGCAGTATTTT. It yields the protein CASSQDIGFLTDTQYF.

In its sample, this clonotype was seen a few times. The CDR3 region is CASSTYTGYTF. CDR3 coding DNA: TGTGCCAGCAGTACCTACACTGGCTACACCTTC. The J gene is TRBJ1-2, the V gene TRBV7-9; no reliable D call. Trimming left V 6 bases short and J 7 bases short, with 9 bases between. The length of the CDR3 is 11 residues. Germline CDR1 SEHNR, CDR2 FQNEAQ (reference sequence).

V gene TRBV5-1 combines with J gene TRBJ1-4; 8 nucleotides match TRBD1. Trimming removed 3 bases from V and 5 bases from J; junction bases left unmatched: 3. CDR3 length: 14 amino acids. CDR1 SGHRS and CDR2 YFSETQ come from the germline V gene. The CDR3 DNA reads TGCGCCAGCAGCTCGACAGGGGAGAATGAAAAACTGTTTTTT. Amino acid sequence: CASSSTGENEKLFF.